The rows below give T cell receptor beta chains drawn from one sample of a study of T cell responses to AZD1222 COVID-19 vaccine. Data came from immunoSEQ multiplex PCR; TCRdb stores just in-frame clones and leaves some out. The data hold 160,000 or so clones, with roughly 90% observed a single time. The sequencing used peripheral blood, collected 28 days after the second AZD1222 dose. The receptor source for this set is an adult who received the AZD1222 COVID-19 vaccine. CDR3s include the opening cysteine and the closing phenylalanine or tryptophan. The D gene is left open where the match is weak. The size of a clone is reported for some rows only, either as once, few or many, or as a class for expanded clones.

d_call j_call cdr3_length v_call clone_size cdr3_aa cdr3_nt
. TRBJ1-1 15 TRBV11-2 . CASSQARVGGTEAFF TGTGCCAGCAGCCAAGCCAGGGTCGGTGGCACTGAAGCTTTCTTT
. TRBJ1-5 13 TRBV6-6 . CASSRTGNQPQHF TGTGCCAGCAGTAGAACAGGGAATCAGCCCCAGCATTTT
. TRBJ1-5 13 TRBV10-3 once CAVQVTLNQPQHF TGTGCCGTTCAGGTAACCCTCAATCAGCCCCAGCATTTT
TRBD2 TRBJ2-1 15 TRBV7-9 . CASSPPGGLYNEQFF TGTGCCAGCAGCCCACCGGGGGGTTTGTACAATGAGCAGTTCTTC
. TRBJ1-5 14 TRBV6-1 . CASSELFSNQPQHF TGTGCCAGCAGTGAACTTTTCAGCAATCAGCCCCAGCATTTT
. TRBJ1-2 13 TRBV12-3/TRBV12-4 . CASSAQGVDGYTF TGTGCCAGCAGCGCACAGGGAGTCGATGGCTACACCTTC
TRBD2 TRBJ2-5 13 TRBV2 . CATAGGVGETQYF TGTGCCACCGCGGGGGGGGTGGGTGAGACCCAGTACTTC
. TRBJ1-5 14 TRBV3-1/TRBV3-2 . CASSHQSSNQPQHF TGTGCCAGCAGCCATCAGAGTAGCAATCAGCCCCAGCATTTT
TRBD2 TRBJ2-1 16 TRBV9 . CASSGSSGSSYNEQFF TGTGCCAGCAGCGGCTCTAGCGGGAGCTCCTACAATGAGCAGTTCTTC
. TRBJ2-3 15 TRBV7-3 . CASSSGWQSGDTQYF TGTGCCAGCAGCTCTGGCTGGCAGAGTGGGGATACGCAGTATTTT
. TRBJ2-1 15 TRBV30 . CAWSATGTNYNEQFF TGTGCCTGGAGCGCAACCGGGACAAATTACAATGAGCAGTTCTTC
. TRBJ2-7 14 TRBV12-1 . CASSFVGDREEQYF TGTGCCAGCAGCTTTGTGGGGGACAGGGAAGAGCAGTACTTC
. TRBJ1-5 13 TRBV7-9 . CATRAGSGQPQHF TGTGCCACGCGGGCAGGGTCAGGACAGCCCCAGCATTTT
TRBD1 TRBJ1-1 13 TRBV7-9 . CASSSYRGGMAFF TGTGCCAGCAGCTCGTACAGGGGAGGGATGGCTTTCTTT
. TRBJ2-3 12 TRBV7-9 . CASSLMTDTQYF TGTGCCAGCAGCTTAATGACAGATACGCAGTATTTT
. TRBJ2-7 15 TRBV2 . CASSESRVSKYEQYF TGTGCCAGCAGTGAAAGTAGGGTTAGCAAGTACGAGCAGTACTTC
. TRBJ2-5 14 TRBV5-6 . CASSWAGTPETQYF TGTGCCAGCAGCTGGGCAGGGACCCCAGAGACCCAGTACTTC
TRBD1 TRBJ1-1 14 TRBV2 few CASRETGTGTEAFF TGTGCCAGCAGGGAAACCGGGACAGGGACTGAAGCTTTCTTT
. TRBJ2-7 11 TRBV2 . CASSVAYEQYF TGTGCCAGCAGTGTCGCTTACGAGCAGTACTTC
. TRBJ1-2 12 TRBV27 . CASGGGGAGYTF TGTGCCAGCGGGGGGGGAGGAGCTGGCTACACCTTC
. TRBJ1-2 14 TRBV21-1 . CASPQGARDYGYTF TGTGCCAGCCCACAGGGGGCACGAGACTATGGCTACACCTTC
. TRBJ1-1 14 TRBV6-5 . CASGGELGNTEAFF TGTGCCAGCGGGGGGGAGCTGGGGAACACTGAAGCTTTCTTT
. TRBJ1-5 12 TRBV19 . CASSIEGQPQHF TGTGCCAGTAGTATAGAAGGCCAGCCCCAGCATTTT
. TRBJ2-7 15 TRBV7-9 . CASSPGQTNSYEQYF TGTGCCAGCAGCCCTGGACAAACCAACTCCTACGAGCAGTACTTC
. TRBJ2-7 12 TRBV5-5 . CASSLALGEQYF TGTGCCAGCAGCTTGGCCCTGGGCGAGCAGTACTTC
TRBD1 TRBJ1-6 16 TRBV6-6 . CASSHFPGQGNSPLHF TGTGCCAGCAGCCACTTCCCGGGACAGGGGAATTCACCCCTCCACTTT
. TRBJ1-3 12 TRBV6-5 . CASNFKFGSSSF TGTGCCAGCAACTTTAAGTTCGGGTCCTCATCCTTT
. TRBJ1-5 18 TRBV6-1 . CASSDGFFGGGGNQPQHF TGTGCCAGCAGTGACGGTTTCTTCGGCGGGGGGGGTAATCAGCCCCAGCATTTT
TRBD1 TRBJ1-6 14 TRBV28 . CASSQGGDNSPLHF TGTGCCAGCAGCCAAGGGGGCGATAATTCACCCCTCCACTTT
TRBD1 TRBJ1-2 16 TRBV3-1/TRBV3-2 . CASSQERDRGLYGYTF TGTGCCAGCAGCCAAGAACGGGACAGGGGCCTATATGGCTACACCTTC
. TRBJ1-2 13 TRBV12-3/TRBV12-4 . CASSSLRVVGYTF TGTGCCAGCAGTTCACTCAGGGTTGTTGGCTACACCTTC
. TRBJ2-7 12 TRBV29-1 . CSVGTASYEQYF TGCAGCGTGGGGACGGCTTCCTACGAGCAGTACTTC
. TRBJ2-7 11 TRBV20-1 . CSAGVSDEQYF TGCAGTGCGGGCGTAAGCGACGAGCAGTACTTC
. TRBJ1-2 13 TRBV12-3/TRBV12-4 . CASSFGQFYGYTF TGTGCCAGCAGTTTTGGACAGTTCTATGGCTACACCTTC
. TRBJ1-1 14 TRBV3-1/TRBV3-2 . CASSQAGQGTEAFF TGTGCCAGCAGCCAGGCGGGGCAGGGAACTGAAGCTTTCTTT
. TRBJ1-5 20 TRBV6-4 . CASSRLKKYPDTDSNQPQHF TGTGCCAGCAGTAGGCTGAAAAAATACCCCGATACAGATAGCAATCAGCCCCAGCATTTT
TRBD1 TRBJ1-5 14 TRBV6-6 . CASHQGQGNQPQHF TGTGCCAGCCACCAGGGACAGGGAAATCAGCCCCAGCATTTT
TRBD2 TRBJ2-1 16 TRBV5-4 . CASSHTERGAYNEQFF TGTGCCAGCAGCCATACCGAGCGGGGGGCGTACAATGAGCAGTTCTTC
TRBD1 TRBJ2-1 15 TRBV19 . CATTDQDRGANEQFF TGTGCCACCACAGACCAGGACAGGGGCGCCAATGAGCAGTTCTTC
. TRBJ1-5 11 TRBV12-3/TRBV12-4 few CASSLNQPQHF TGTGCCAGCAGTTTGAATCAGCCCCAGCATTTT
TRBD1 TRBJ2-1 14 TRBV7-3 . CASSPDRGRIEQFF TGTGCCAGCAGCCCCGACAGGGGGCGGATTGAGCAGTTCTTC
. TRBJ1-5 13 TRBV5-5 . CASSLEWGGAQHF TGTGCCAGCAGCTTGGAGTGGGGAGGGGCCCAGCATTTT
. TRBJ2-3 15 TRBV29-1 . CSVIKGQTSTDTQYF TGCAGCGTTATCAAGGGTCAAACTAGCACAGATACGCAGTATTTT
. TRBJ2-2 12 TRBV30 . CACHEGVGELFF TGTGCCTGCCACGAGGGTGTAGGGGAGCTGTTTTTT
. TRBJ2-1 12 TRBV6-2/TRBV6-3 . CASSQIANEQFF TGTGCCAGCAGTCAAATCGCCAATGAGCAGTTCTTC
. TRBJ1-3 15 TRBV4-3 . CASSQGTYSGNTIYF TGCGCCAGCAGCCAAGGAACATACTCTGGAAACACCATATATTTT
TRBD2 TRBJ2-7 16 TRBV13 . CASSPGVAGGSYEQYF TGTGCCAGCAGCCCCGGGGTAGCGGGGGGCTCCTACGAGCAGTACTTC
TRBD1 TRBJ1-2 15 TRBV13 . CASSPGTGSFYGYTF TGTGCCAGCAGTCCCGGGACAGGGAGTTTCTATGGCTACACCTTC
. TRBJ1-5 12 TRBV19 . CASSPPNQPQHF TGTGCCAGTAGTCCCCCTAATCAGCCCCAGCATTTT
. TRBJ1-2 11 TRBV12-3/TRBV12-4 . CASRRNSGYTF TGTGCCAGCAGGCGCAATAGTGGCTACACCTTC
TRBD1 TRBJ2-1 16 TRBV6-5 . CASSYRQGADRAEQFF TGTGCCAGCAGTTACAGGCAGGGGGCTGATAGAGCTGAGCAGTTCTTC
. TRBJ1-1 13 TRBV3-1/TRBV3-2 . CASSQDEGTGAFF TGTGCCAGCAGCCAAGATGAGGGGACTGGGGCTTTCTTT
TRBD1 TRBJ2-7 14 TRBV5-4 . CASSPPDRSGEQYF TGTGCCAGCAGCCCCCCGGACAGGTCTGGGGAGCAGTACTTC
. TRBJ2-7 12 TRBV2 . CASSVGGYEQYF TGTGCCAGCAGTGTAGGGGGCTACGAGCAGTACTTC
. TRBJ2-7 15 TRBV30 . CAWSVKSGPRYEQYF TGTGCCTGGAGTGTAAAATCGGGACCCCGCTACGAGCAGTACTTC
. TRBJ1-5 16 TRBV4-2 . CASSQDLRVSNQPQHF TGTGCCAGCAGCCAGGACCTCAGGGTAAGCAATCAGCCCCAGCATTTT
. TRBJ2-5 16 TRBV4-3 . CASSQHPPGPQETQYF TGCGCCAGCAGCCAACACCCCCCGGGGCCTCAAGAGACCCAGTACTTC
. TRBJ1-1 13 TRBV2 . CASSAVSRTEAFF TGTGCCAGCAGTGCAGTCAGTCGGACTGAAGCTTTCTTT
TRBD1 TRBJ2-7 15 TRBV6-2/TRBV6-3 once CASRYWDRATYEQYF TGTGCCAGCAGGTACTGGGACAGGGCCACCTACGAGCAGTACTTC